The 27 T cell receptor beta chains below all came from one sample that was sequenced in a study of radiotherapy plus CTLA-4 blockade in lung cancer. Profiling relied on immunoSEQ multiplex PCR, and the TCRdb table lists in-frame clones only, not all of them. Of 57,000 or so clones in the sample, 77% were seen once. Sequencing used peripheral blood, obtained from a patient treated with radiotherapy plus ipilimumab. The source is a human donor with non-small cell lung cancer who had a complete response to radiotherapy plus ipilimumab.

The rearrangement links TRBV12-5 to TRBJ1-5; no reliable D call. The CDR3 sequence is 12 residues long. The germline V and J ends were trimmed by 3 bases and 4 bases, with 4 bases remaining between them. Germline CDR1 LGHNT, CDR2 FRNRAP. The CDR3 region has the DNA TGTGCTAGTGGTTTTGAGAATCAGCCCCAGCATTTT. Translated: CASGFENQPQHF.

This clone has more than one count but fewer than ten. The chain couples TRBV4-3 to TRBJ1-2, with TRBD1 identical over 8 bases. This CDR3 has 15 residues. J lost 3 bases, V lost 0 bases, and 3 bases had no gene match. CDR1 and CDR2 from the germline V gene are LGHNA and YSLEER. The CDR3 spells CASSQDTGQDYGYTF. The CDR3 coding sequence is TGCGCCAGCAGCCAAGATACGGGACAGGACTATGGCTACACCTTC.

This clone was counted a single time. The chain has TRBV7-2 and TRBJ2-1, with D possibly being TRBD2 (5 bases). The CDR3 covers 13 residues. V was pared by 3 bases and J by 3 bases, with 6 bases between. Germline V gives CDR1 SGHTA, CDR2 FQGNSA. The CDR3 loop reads CASSFDYYNEQFF. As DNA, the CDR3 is TGTGCCAGCAGCTTCGACTACTACAATGAGCAGTTCTTC. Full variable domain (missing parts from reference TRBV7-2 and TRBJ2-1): GAGVSQSPSNKVTEKGKDVELRCDPISGHTALYWYRQSLGQGLEFLIYFQGNSAPDKSGLPSDRFSAERTGGSVSTLTIQRTQQEDSAVYLCASSFDYYNEQFFGPGTRLTVL.

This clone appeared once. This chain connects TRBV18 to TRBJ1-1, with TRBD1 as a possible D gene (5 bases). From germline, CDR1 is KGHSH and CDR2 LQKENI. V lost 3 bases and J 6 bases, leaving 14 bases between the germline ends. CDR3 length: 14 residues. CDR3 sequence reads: CASSPREARAEAFF. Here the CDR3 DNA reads TGTGCCAGCTCACCCAGGGAGGCCAGGGCTGAAGCTTTCTTT.

The CDR3 loop is CASTMTGEASPLHF. The CDR3 region has the DNA TGTGCCAGCACAATGACAGGGGAGGCTTCACCCCTCCACTTT. The chain is built from TRBV7-9 and TRBJ1-6; TRBD1 matches 8 bases. The V segment lost 7 bases and the J segment 9 bases; nucleotides outside the gene matches: 8. The CDR3 contains 14 residues. Germline CDR1 reads SEHNR; CDR2 reads FQNEAQ (reference sequence).

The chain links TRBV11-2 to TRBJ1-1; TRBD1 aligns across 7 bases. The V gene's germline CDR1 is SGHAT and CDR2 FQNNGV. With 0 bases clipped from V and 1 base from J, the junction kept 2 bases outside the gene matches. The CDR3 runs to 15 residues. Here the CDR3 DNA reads TGTGCCAGCAGCTTAGACCGGACAGGGAACACTGAAGCTTTCTTT. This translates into CASSLDRTGNTEAFF.

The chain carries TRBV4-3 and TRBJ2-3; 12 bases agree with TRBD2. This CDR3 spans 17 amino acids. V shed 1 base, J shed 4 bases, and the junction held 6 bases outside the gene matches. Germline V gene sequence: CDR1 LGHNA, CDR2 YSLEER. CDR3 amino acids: CASSQAAGLAGADTQYF. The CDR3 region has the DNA TGCGCCAGCAGCCAAGCTGCGGGACTAGCGGGCGCAGATACGCAGTATTTT.

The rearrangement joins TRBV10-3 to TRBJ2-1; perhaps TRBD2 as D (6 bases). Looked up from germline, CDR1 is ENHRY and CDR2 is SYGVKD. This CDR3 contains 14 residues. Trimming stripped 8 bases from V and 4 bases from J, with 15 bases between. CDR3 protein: CAILYSGVYNEQFF. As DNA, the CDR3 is TGTGCCATCCTCTACTCGGGGGTTTACAATGAGCAGTTCTTC.

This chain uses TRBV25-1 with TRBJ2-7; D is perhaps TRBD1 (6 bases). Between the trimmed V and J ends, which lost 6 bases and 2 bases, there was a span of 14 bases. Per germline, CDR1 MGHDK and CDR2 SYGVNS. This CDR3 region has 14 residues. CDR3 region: CASSPTQGTYEQYF. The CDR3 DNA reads TGTGCCAGCAGCCCCACACAGGGTACCTACGAGCAGTACTTC.

CDR3 DNA sequence: TGTGCCAGCGTGAAACAGGGAGCCTACAATGAGCAGTTCTTC. This gives the protein CASVKQGAYNEQFF. The chain couples TRBV6-5 to TRBJ2-1, with a weak D call TRBD1 (6 bases). Trimming pared 8 bases from V and 2 bases from J, leaving 13 bases between. In germline, CDR1 is MNHEY, CDR2 SVGAGI. The CDR3 has 14 amino acids.

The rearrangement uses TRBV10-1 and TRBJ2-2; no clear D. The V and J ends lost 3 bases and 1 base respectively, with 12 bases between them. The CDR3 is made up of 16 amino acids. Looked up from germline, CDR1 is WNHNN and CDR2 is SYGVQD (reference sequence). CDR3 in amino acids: CASSERGSMNTGELFF. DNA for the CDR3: TGCGCCAGCAGTGAACGTGGCAGCATGAACACCGGGGAGCTGTTTTTT.

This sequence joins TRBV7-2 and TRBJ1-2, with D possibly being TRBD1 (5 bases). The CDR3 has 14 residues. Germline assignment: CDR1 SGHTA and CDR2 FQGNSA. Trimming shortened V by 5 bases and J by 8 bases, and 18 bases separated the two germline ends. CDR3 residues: CASSPIGAGGGYTF. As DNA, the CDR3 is TGTGCCAGCAGCCCAATTGGGGCGGGCGGCGGCTACACCTTC. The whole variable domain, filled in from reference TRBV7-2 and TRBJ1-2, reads GAGVSQSPSNKVTEKGKDVELRCDPISGHTALYWYRQSLGQGLEFLIYFQGNSAPDKSGLPSDRFSAERTGGSVSTLTIQRTQQEDSAVYLCASSPIGAGGGYTFGSGTRLTVV.

CDR3 protein: CSVSSWSSNQPQHF. CDR3 nucleotides: TGCAGCGTTTCTTCGTGGAGCAGCAATCAGCCCCAGCATTTT. V usage is TRBV29-1 and J usage is TRBJ1-5; D gene unclear. The CDR3 has 14 residues. Per the germline V gene, CDR1 is SQVTM and CDR2 is ANQGSEA. Trimming stripped 5 bases from V and 1 base from J, with 12 bases between.

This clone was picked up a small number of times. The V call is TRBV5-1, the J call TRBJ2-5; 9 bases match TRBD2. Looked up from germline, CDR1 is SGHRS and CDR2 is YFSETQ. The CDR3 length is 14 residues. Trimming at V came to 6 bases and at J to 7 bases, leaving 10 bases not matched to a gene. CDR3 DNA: TGCGCCAGCACTACTAGCGGGTTGGTTACGACCCAGTACTTC. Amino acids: CASTTSGLVTTQYF.

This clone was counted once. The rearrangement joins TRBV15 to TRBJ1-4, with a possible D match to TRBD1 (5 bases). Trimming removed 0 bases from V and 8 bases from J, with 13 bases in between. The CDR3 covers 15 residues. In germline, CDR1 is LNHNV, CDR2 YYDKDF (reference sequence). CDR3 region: CATSRDGTSFEKLFF. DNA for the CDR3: TGTGCCACCAGCAGAGATGGGACCTCGTTCGAAAAACTGTTTTTT.

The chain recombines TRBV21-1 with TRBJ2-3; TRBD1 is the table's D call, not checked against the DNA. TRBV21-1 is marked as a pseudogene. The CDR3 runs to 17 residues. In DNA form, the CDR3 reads TGTGCCAGCAGCAAAGTACTCGGGGACAGGGGACATGATACGCAGTATTTT. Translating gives CASSKVLGDRGHDTQYF.

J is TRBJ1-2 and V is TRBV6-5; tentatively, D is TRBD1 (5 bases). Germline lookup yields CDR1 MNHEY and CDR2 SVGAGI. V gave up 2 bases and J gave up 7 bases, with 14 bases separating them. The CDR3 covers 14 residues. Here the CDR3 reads CASSYVGRRSGYTF. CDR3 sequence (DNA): TGTGCCAGCAGTTACGTGGGGCGCAGGAGTGGCTACACCTTC.

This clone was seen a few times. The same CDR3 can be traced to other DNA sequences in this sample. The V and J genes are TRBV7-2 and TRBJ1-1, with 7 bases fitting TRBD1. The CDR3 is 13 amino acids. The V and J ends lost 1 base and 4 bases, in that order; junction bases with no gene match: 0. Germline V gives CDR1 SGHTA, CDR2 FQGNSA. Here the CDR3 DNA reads TGTGCCAGCAGCTTAGGACAGGGCACTGAAGCTTTCTTT. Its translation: CASSLGQGTEAFF.

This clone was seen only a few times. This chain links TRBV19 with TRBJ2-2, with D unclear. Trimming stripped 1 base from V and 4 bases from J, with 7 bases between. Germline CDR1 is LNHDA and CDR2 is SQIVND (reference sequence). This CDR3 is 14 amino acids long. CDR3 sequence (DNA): TGTGCCAGTAGTATAGGTCCCAGCACCGGGGAGCTGTTTTTT. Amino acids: CASSIGPSTGELFF. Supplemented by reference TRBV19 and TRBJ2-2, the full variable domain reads DGGITQSPKYLFRKEGQNVTLSCEQNLNHDAMYWYRQDPGQGLRLIYYSQIVNDFQKGDIAEGYSVSREKKESFPLTVTSAQKNPTAFYLCASSIGPSTGELFFGEGSRLTVL.

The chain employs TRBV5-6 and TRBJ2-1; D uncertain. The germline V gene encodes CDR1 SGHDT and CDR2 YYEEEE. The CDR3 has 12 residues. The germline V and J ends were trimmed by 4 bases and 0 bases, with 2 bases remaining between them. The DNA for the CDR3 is TGTGCCAGCAGCCTCTCCTACAATGAGCAGTTCTTC. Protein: CASSLSYNEQFF.

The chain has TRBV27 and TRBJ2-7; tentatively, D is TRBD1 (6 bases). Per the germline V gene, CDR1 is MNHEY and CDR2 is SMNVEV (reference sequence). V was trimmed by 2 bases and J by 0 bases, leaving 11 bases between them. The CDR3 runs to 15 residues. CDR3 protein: CASSLVQGSSYEQYF. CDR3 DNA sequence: TGTGCCAGCAGTTTAGTCCAGGGGTCCTCCTACGAGCAGTACTTC.

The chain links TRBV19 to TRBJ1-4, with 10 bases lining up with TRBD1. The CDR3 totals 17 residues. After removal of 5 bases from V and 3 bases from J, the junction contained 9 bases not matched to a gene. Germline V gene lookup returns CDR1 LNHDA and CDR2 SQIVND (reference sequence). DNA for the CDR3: TGTGCCAGTAGTTTTCGACAGGGGGCCTGGGCTAATGAAAAACTGTTTTTT. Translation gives CASSFRQGAWANEKLFF.

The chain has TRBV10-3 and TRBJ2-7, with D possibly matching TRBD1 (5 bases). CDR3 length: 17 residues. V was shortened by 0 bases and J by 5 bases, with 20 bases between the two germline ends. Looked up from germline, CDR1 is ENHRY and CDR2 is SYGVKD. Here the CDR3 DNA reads TGTGCCATCAGTGAGTCGTGGTGGTCAGGGAATGGCCACGAGCAGTACTTC. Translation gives CAISESWWSGNGHEQYF.

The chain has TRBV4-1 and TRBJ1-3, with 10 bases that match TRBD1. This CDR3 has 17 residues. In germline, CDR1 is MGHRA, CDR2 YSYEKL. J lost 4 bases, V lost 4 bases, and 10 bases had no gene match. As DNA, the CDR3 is TGCGCCAGCAGCCCACTGACAGGGGGCCGTGCGGGAAACACCATATATTTT. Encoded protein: CASSPLTGGRAGNTIYF.

The CDR3 is CASSPRTGGYTF. CDR3 DNA sequence: TGTGCCAGCAGCCCAAGGACAGGGGGCTACACCTTC. The rearrangement links TRBV9 to TRBJ1-2; 8 positions match TRBD1. Germline V gene lookup returns CDR1 SGDLS and CDR2 YYNGEE. J lost 8 bases, V lost 4 bases, and 4 bases had no gene match. The CDR3 is 12 residues long.

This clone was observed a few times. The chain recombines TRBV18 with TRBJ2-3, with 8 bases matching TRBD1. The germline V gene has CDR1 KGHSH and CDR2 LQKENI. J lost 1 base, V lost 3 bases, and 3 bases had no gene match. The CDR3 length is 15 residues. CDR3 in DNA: TGTGCCAGCTCACCCTCCAGGGGGCGCACAGATACGCAGTATTTT. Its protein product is CASSPSRGRTDTQYF.

The CDR3: CAWGRGREKLFF. CDR3 DNA: TGTGCCTGGGGCAGGGGGCGCGAAAAACTGTTTTTT. The V gene is TRBV30, the J gene TRBJ1-4; the match to TRBD1 covers 8 bases. Per the germline V gene, CDR1 is GTSNPN and CDR2 is SVGIG (reference sequence). Losses at the gene ends were 5 bases for V and 8 bases for J; bases not matched to a gene: 4. The CDR3 is 12 residues long.